These T cell receptor beta chains were read from a single sample in a study of blood T cell repertoires in COVID-19. Profiled with immunoSEQ multiplex PCR; TCRdb holds only in-frame clones, not every one. The data show 240,000 or so clones, with roughly 90% seen just once and approximately 9% held by the top ten. Sequencing was carried out using PBMCs or T cells enriched from blood (not recorded which). The receptors originated from a man aged 35-49 years who had recovered from COVID-19. CDR3s leave out the opening cysteine and the closing phenylalanine or tryptophan.

CDR3aa,j_gene,v_gene
ASSFGGPYNEQF,TRBJ2-1,TRBV27
ASSQGSQGYT,TRBJ1-2,TRBV6-5
ATRLTGGTEAF,TRBJ1-1,TRBV4-1
ASSVGLTGSGEKLF,TRBJ1-4,TRBV9
ASSKMTENTEAF,TRBJ1-1,TRBV19
AISERTFYNEQF,TRBJ2-1,TRBV10-3
ASSSGLAGGNEQF,TRBJ2-1,TRBV7-2
ASSLVVQASYEQY,TRBJ2-7,TRBV11-2
ASSSMGGYEQY,TRBJ2-7,TRBV7-3
ASSLIGSPPDEQY,TRBJ2-7,TRBV7-3
ASSYSRGRDSSSYNEQF,TRBJ2-1,TRBV6-2/TRBV6-3
ASSHGGDETQY,TRBJ2-5,TRBV9
ASSSGGNTIY,TRBJ1-3,TRBV19
ASSLERVAKNIQY,TRBJ2-4,TRBV7-8
ASRSPGHGELF,TRBJ2-2,TRBV27
ASSKAPRRDRYNEQF,TRBJ2-1,TRBV21-1
ASSAGTSGSREQF,TRBJ2-1,TRBV6-4
ASRPDRQSTDTQY,TRBJ2-3,TRBV6-5
ASSSGFFYEKLF,TRBJ1-4,TRBV27
ASSPGQGAYEQY,TRBJ2-7,TRBV4-1
ASSPGDRVYRGTYEQY,TRBJ2-7,TRBV9
ATSERGQGSDTQY,TRBJ2-3,TRBV24-1
ASSNQGYTDTEAF,TRBJ1-1,TRBV18